This T cell receptor (beta chain) was profiled in a study of cytomegalovirus exposure and HLA in healthy donors. Study-wide points: The majority of TCR sequences were rare, yet some public TCRs appeared in many donors.

This PCR relied on a set of 60 Vbeta primers and 13 Jbeta primers. Using immunoSEQ multiplex PCR, the repertoire was profiled, and TCRdb retains in-frame clones only, with some absent. The sample yields some 130,000 clones, 65% to 80% seen once. Donors in the study were healthy people who gave bone marrow. V lost 6 bases, J lost 3 bases, and 10 bases lay in between. This CDR3 has 12 residues. Germline loops: CDR1 SQVTM, CDR2 ANQGSEA. A remark on this clone: Its antigen is not known.

Sequenced material: PBMCs. The rearrangement links TRBV29-1 to TRBJ2-3, with D possibly being TRBD1 (5 bases). The TCR was taken from a woman between 18 and 29 years old in good health and CMV-seronegative. In DNA, the CDR3 is TGCAGCGTGGCTCAGGGAACAGATACGCAGTATTTT. It translates to CSVAQGTDTQYF.